Shown below are 19 T cell receptor beta chains from a single sample sequenced in a study of response to subunit inactivated influenza vaccine. TCRdb re-derived calls from the RT-PCR reads in MiXCR, one entry per CDR3 protein. The sample holds about 480,000 distinct CDR3 sequences, 13% seen once. This specimen consisted of PBMCs from blood, obtained 45 days after vaccination. These receptor sequences come from a man aged 45-65 years who received an inactivated influenza vaccine.

This clonotype showed up just a few times. The V and J genes are TRBV28 and TRBJ2-1, with D tentatively TRBD2 (5 bases). CDR3 length: 14 amino acids. Germline CDR1 and CDR2: MDHEN and SYDVKM. Trimming took 4 bases from V and 10 from J, leaving 17 bases between them. The DNA of the CDR3 is TGTGCCAGCAGTTGGTCTAGCTTTTCCAGGGAGCAGTTCTTC. This gives the protein CASSWSSFSREQFF.

In its sample, this clonotype was seen a few times. This chain uses TRBV20-1 with TRBJ2-1; 9 nucleotides align to TRBD2. In germline, CDR1 is DFQATT, CDR2 SNEGSKA (reference sequence). V dropped 0 bases and J dropped 5; count of bases not matched to a gene: 23. The CDR3 length is 21 residues. In nucleotides, the CDR3 is TGCAGTGCTAGAGATTGGGGACTAGCATTGGCCAATCTACTATCCCACAATGAGCAGTTCTTC. It is translated as CSARDWGLALANLLSHNEQFF.

The chain recombines TRBV6-5 with TRBJ2-5, with D perhaps TRBD2 (6 bases). Germline CDR1 and CDR2: MNHEY and SVGAGI. The V end lost 1 base, the J end lost 4 bases, and 13 bases lay between the germline ends. This CDR3 is built from 15 residues. The CDR3, as DNA: TGTGCCAGCAGTTACTTGGAGGGATCTTCAGAGACCCAGTACTTC. This encodes CASSYLEGSSETQYF.

The chain recombines TRBV6-1 with TRBJ2-1, with a weak D call TRBD2 (6 bases). The ends were cut back, 4 bases at V and 0 bases at J, with 13 bases in the middle. Germline V gene lookup returns CDR1 MNHNS and CDR2 SASEGT. This CDR3 contains 16 residues. The DNA of the CDR3 is TGTGCCAGCAGTGGTCCGGGCGGGGACTCCTACAATGAGCAGTTCTTC. Protein sequence: CASSGPGGDSYNEQFF.

J is TRBJ2-5 and V is TRBV28, with D maybe TRBD1 (8 bases). The germline CDR1 and CDR2 sequences are MDHEN and SYDVKM. V was clipped by 4 bases and J by 5 bases, with 14 bases between them. The CDR3 is 14 residues long. CDR3 amino acids: CASSWTGREETQYF. CDR3 bases: TGTGCCAGCAGTTGGACAGGGCGGGAGGAGACCCAGTACTTC.

This clonotype was found a few times. The chain combines TRBV7-2 with TRBJ2-7; TRBD2 matches at 7 bases. This CDR3 spans 13 amino acids. V gave up 5 bases and J gave up 2 bases; unmatched junction bases: 3. Germline V gene sequence: CDR1 SGHTA, CDR2 FQGNSA. The CDR3 coding sequence is TGTGCCAGCAGCGGGGGGGTGCCCTACGAGCAGTACTTC. Translation: CASSGGVPYEQYF.

This clonotype was counted a few times. The rearrangement uses TRBV2 and TRBJ2-7; perhaps TRBD2 as D (6 bases). The CDR3 extends over 16 amino acids. Per germline, CDR1 SNHLY and CDR2 FYNNEI. V lost 0 bases to trimming and J lost 4 bases, with 16 bases between them. CDR3 amino acids: CASSEAPGGGVYEQYF. The CDR3 DNA reads TGTGCCAGCAGTGAAGCGCCCGGCGGAGGGGTATACGAGCAGTACTTC.

This clonotype was detected ten times or more. The chain recombines TRBV7-9 with TRBJ2-5, with a weak D call TRBD2 (5 bases). CDR3 length: 13 amino acids. V dropped 6 bases and J dropped 0 bases, with 8 bases sitting between them. Germline V gene sequence: CDR1 SEHNR, CDR2 FQNEAQ (reference sequence). The CDR3 sequence: CASSRSDQETQYF. CDR3 nucleotide sequence: TGTGCCAGCAGTCGTAGCGACCAAGAGACCCAGTACTTC.

The rearrangement links TRBV6-6 to TRBJ1-3; D might be TRBD1 (5 bases). The CDR3 has 13 amino acids. Per germline, CDR1 MNHNY and CDR2 SVGAGI (reference sequence). V lost 4 bases to trimming and J lost 6 bases, with 10 bases between them. The CDR3 sequence: CASSSQAQNTIYF. For the CDR3, the DNA is TGTGCCAGCAGTTCACAGGCCCAAAACACCATATATTTT.

The V and J genes are TRBV15 and TRBJ2-2, with unresolved D. This CDR3 region has 13 residues. Trimming took 7 bases from V and 1 from J, leaving 7 bases between them. In germline, CDR1 is LNHNV, CDR2 YYDKDF (reference sequence). CDR3 DNA: TGTGCCACCATGGTAGGGAACACCGGGGAGCTGTTTTTT. It yields the protein CATMVGNTGELFF.

In DNA, the CDR3 is TGTGCCAGCAGTCTCCCAGCAGGGGATGAGCAGTTCTTC. Its translation is CASSLPAGDEQFF. The chain couples TRBV28 to TRBJ2-1; a weak D match, TRBD1 (6 bases). V lost 5 bases, J lost 8 bases, and 13 bases lay in between. The CDR3 extends over 13 amino acids. Germline V gives CDR1 MDHEN, CDR2 SYDVKM.

This clonotype was found many times. The CDR3 DNA sequence: TGTGCCAGCAGCATGCGCCGGGGGACTAGCCCGTTTAATGAGCAGTTCTTC. Translating it yields CASSMRRGTSPFNEQFF. The chain carries TRBV13 and TRBJ2-1; 9 nucleotides line up with TRBD2. The J segment lost 7 bases and the V segment lost 5 bases, leaving 15 bases of the junction unmatched. The length of the CDR3 is 17 residues. The germline gives CDR1 PRHDT, CDR2 FYEKMQ (reference sequence).

This clonotype turned up a few times. The chain uses TRBV20-1 and TRBJ1-5; 7 bases are shared with TRBD1. Germline CDR1 reads DFQATT; CDR2 reads SNEGSKA (reference sequence). The ends lost 4 bases at V and 6 bases at J; junction bases unmatched: 6. The CDR3 runs to 13 residues. This CDR3 reads CSATSQGVQPQHF. The CDR3 nucleotides are TGCAGTGCTACCTCGCAGGGGGTTCAGCCCCAGCATTTT.

In this sample, this clonotype turned up a few times. The chain uses TRBV9 and TRBJ2-5; D not resolved. The V gene's germline CDR1 is SGDLS and CDR2 YYNGEE. The CDR3 consists of 13 residues. Trimming took off 0 bases at V and 3 bases at J, with 6 bases between the two ends. The CDR3 DNA reads TGTGCCAGCAGCGTAGATAGCAAAGAGACCCAGTACTTC. Its translation: CASSVDSKETQYF.

The gene calls are TRBV30 and TRBJ1-5, with D unresolved. The ends were cut back, 0 bases at V and 4 bases at J, with 13 bases in the middle. Germline loops: CDR1 GTSNPN, CDR2 SVGIG (reference sequence). This CDR3 contains 15 residues. The CDR3 reads CAWSVLRGTNQPQHF. In DNA form, the CDR3 reads TGTGCCTGGAGTGTACTGCGGGGAACAAATCAGCCCCAGCATTTT. The full variable domain, rest sourced from reference TRBV30 and TRBJ1-5, is SQTIHQWPATLVQPVGSPLSLECTVEGTSNPNLYWYRQAAGRGLQLLFYSVGIGQISSEVPQNLSASRPQDRQFILSSKKLLLSDSGFYLCAWSVLRGTNQPQHFGDGTRLSIL.

This clonotype was seen many times. The chain recombines TRBV7-9 with TRBJ2-3, with 7 bases aligning to TRBD1. The CDR3 runs 16 residues. V was pared by 6 bases and J by 3 bases, with 12 bases of the junction left unmatched. In germline, CDR1 is SEHNR, CDR2 FQNEAQ (reference sequence). The CDR3 here is CASSRARDRSTDTQYF. DNA of the CDR3: TGTGCCAGCAGTCGAGCCCGGGACAGAAGTACAGATACGCAGTATTTT. The whole variable domain, filled in from reference TRBV7-9 and TRBJ2-3, reads DTGVSQNPRHKITKRGQNVTFRCDPISEHNRLYWYRQTLGQGPEFLTYFQNEAQLEKSRLLSDRFSAERPKGSFSTLEIQRTEQGDSAMYLCASSRARDRSTDTQYFGPGTRLTVL.

The table lists this clonotype with a few counts. The CDR3: CASSVQDTGTGFYEQYF. CDR3 DNA: TGTGCCAGCAGCGTACAAGACACCGGGACAGGATTCTACGAGCAGTACTTC. J is TRBJ2-7 and V is TRBV11-2; 8 nucleotides align to TRBD1. Trimming took 5 bases from V and 3 from J; bases not matched to a gene: 15. CDR3 size: 17 residues. Germline V lookup: CDR1 SGHAT, CDR2 FQNNGV.

In nucleotides, the CDR3 is TGTGCCAGCACTCCCGGGACAGGGGTCTCTGGAAACACCATATATTTT. Its protein is CASTPGTGVSGNTIYF. The rearrangement joins TRBV12-3 or TRBV12-4 to TRBJ1-3, with 10 nucleotides matching TRBD1. The CDR3 covers 16 residues. V was clipped by 7 bases and J by 0 bases; unmatched bases: 6.

This chain connects TRBV6-5 to TRBJ2-5; TRBD1 might be the D (5 bases). Germline V gene lookup returns CDR1 MNHEY and CDR2 SVGAGI. This CDR3 is built from 17 residues. The V end lost 0 bases, the J end lost 5 bases, and 19 bases lay between the germline ends. This chain's CDR3 is CASSYSRYPPGMETQYF. The CDR3 coding sequence is TGTGCCAGCAGTTACTCGAGGTACCCGCCAGGGATGGAGACCCAGTACTTC.